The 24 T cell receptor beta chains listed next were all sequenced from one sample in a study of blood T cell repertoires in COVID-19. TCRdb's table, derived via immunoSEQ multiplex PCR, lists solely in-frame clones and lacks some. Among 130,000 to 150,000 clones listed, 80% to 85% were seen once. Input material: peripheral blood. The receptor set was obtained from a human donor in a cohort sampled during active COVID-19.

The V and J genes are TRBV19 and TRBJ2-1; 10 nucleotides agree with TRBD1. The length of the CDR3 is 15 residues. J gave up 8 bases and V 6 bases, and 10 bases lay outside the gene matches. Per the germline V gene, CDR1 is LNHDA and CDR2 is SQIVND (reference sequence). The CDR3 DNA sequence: TGTGCCAGTAGCCTCCGGGACAGGGGATCGGATGAGCAGTTCTTC. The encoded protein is CASSLRDRGSDEQFF.

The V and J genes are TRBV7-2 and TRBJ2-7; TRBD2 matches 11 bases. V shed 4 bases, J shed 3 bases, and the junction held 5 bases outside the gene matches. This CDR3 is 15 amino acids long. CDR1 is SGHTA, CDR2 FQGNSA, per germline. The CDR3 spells CASSSLAGGDYEQYF. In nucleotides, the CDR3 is TGTGCCAGCAGCTCTCTAGCGGGGGGCGACTACGAGCAGTACTTC.

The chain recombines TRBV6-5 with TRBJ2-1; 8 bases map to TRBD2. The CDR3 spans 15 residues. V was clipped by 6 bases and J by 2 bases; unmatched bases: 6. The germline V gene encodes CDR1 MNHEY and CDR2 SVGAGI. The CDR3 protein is CASSRGGNTYNEQFF. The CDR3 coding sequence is TGTGCCAGCAGCCGCGGGGGGAATACCTACAATGAGCAGTTCTTC.

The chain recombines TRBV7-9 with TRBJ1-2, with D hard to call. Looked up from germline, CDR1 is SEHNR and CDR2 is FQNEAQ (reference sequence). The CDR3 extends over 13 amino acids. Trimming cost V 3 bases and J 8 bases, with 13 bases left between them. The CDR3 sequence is CASSFERGVGYTF. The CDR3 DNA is TGTGCCAGCAGCTTCGAGCGCGGGGTCGGCTACACCTTC.

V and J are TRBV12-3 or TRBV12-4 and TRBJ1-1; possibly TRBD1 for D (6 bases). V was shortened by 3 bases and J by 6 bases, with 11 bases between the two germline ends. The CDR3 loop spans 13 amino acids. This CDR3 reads CASSFIKGAEAFF. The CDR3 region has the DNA TGTGCCAGCAGTTTTATAAAGGGGGCTGAAGCTTTCTTT.

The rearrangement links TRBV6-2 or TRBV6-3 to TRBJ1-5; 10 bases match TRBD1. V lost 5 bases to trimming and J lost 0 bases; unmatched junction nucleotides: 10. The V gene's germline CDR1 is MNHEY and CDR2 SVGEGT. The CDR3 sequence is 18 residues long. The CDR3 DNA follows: TGTGCCAGCAGTAACCCGGGACAGGGGTCCTATAGCAATCAGCCCCAGCATTTT. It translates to CASSNPGQGSYSNQPQHF.

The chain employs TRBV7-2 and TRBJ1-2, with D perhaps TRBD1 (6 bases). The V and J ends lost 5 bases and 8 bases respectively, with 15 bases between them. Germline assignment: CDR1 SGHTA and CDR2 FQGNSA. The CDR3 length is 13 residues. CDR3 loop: CASSPRTDPGYTF. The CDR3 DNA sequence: TGTGCCAGCAGCCCGAGGACAGATCCGGGCTACACCTTC.

The CDR3 sequence: CASSVGSGGAYNEQFF. The CDR3 DNA follows: TGTGCCAGCAGCGTAGGCAGCGGGGGGGCCTACAATGAGCAGTTCTTC. V usage is TRBV9 and J usage is TRBJ2-1; 10 nucleotides line up with TRBD2. The CDR3 has 16 amino acids. V trimming: 0 bases; J trimming: 2 bases; junction bases outside the gene matches: 2. From germline, CDR1 is SGDLS and CDR2 YYNGEE.

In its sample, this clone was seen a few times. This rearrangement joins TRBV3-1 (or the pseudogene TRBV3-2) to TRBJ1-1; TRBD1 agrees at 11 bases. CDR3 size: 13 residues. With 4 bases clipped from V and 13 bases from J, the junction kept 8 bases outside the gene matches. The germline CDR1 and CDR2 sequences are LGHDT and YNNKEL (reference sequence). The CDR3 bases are TGTGCCAGCAGCCTCGGACAGGGGGCGGTGGGTTTCTTT. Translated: CASSLGQGAVGFF.

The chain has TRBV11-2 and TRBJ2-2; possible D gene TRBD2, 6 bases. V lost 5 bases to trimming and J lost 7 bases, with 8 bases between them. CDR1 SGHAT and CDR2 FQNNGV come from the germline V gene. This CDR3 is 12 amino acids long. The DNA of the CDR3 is TGTGCCAGCAGCACGGGAGTCGGGGAGCTGTTTTTT. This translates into CASSTGVGELFF.

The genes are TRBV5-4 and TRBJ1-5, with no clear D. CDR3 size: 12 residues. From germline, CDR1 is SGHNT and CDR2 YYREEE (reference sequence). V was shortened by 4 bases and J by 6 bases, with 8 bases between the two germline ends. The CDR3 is CASSPVGQPQHF. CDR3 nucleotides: TGTGCCAGCAGCCCGGTTGGTCAGCCCCAGCATTTT. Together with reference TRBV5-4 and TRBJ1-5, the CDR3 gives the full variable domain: ETGVTQSPTHLIKTRGQQVTLRCSSQSGHNTVSWYQQALGQGPQFIFQYYREEENGRGNFPPRFSGLQFPNYSSELNVNALELDDSALYLCASSPVGQPQHFGDGTRLSIL.

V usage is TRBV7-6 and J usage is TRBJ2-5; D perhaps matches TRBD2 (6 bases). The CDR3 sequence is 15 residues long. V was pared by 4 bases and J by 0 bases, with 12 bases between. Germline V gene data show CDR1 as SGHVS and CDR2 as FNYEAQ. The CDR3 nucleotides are TGTGCCAGCAGCTCCCGGCGGGGTTACCAAGAGACCCAGTACTTC. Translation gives CASSSRRGYQETQYF.

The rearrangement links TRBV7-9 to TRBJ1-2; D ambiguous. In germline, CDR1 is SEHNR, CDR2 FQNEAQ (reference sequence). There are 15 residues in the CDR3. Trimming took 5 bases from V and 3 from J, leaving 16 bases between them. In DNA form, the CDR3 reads TGTGCCAGCAGCCCCCCTATGGAGGACGACTATGGCTACACCTTC. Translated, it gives CASSPPMEDDYGYTF.

CDR3 protein: CASSLIGGNQYF. The CDR3 nucleotides read TGTGCCAGCAGCTTAATCGGGGGGAATCAGTATTTT. This chain uses TRBV11-3 with TRBJ2-3, with TRBD2 matching 7 bases. CDR1 is SGHNT and CDR2 is YENEEA in the germline V gene. The CDR3 has 12 residues. V shed 2 bases and J 12 bases; nucleotides not matched to a gene: 5. The entire variable domain, with the rest obtained from reference TRBV11-3 and TRBJ2-3, is as follows: EAGVVQSPRYKIIEKKQPVAFWCNPISGHNTLYWYLQNLGQGPELLIRYENEEAVDDSQLPKDRFSAERLKGVDSTLKIQPAELGDSAVYLCASSLIGGNQYFGPGTRLTVL.

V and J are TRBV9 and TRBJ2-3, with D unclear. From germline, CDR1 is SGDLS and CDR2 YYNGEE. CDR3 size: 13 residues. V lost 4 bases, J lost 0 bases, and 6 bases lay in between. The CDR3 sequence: CASSKTSTDTQYF. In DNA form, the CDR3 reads TGTGCCAGCAGCAAAACTAGCACAGATACGCAGTATTTT.

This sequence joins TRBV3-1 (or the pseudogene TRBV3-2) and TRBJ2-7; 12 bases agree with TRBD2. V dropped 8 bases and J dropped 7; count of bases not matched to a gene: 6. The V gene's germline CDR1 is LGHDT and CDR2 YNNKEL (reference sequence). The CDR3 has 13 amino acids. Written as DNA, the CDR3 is TGTGCCAGCCGACTAGCGGGGGCGGGTGAGCAGTACTTC. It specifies CASRLAGAGEQYF.

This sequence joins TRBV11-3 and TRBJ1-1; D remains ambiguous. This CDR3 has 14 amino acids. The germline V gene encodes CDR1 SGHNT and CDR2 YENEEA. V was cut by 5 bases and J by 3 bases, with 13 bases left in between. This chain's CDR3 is CASSGRGKDTEAFF. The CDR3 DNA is TGTGCCAGCAGCGGGAGAGGTAAGGACACTGAAGCTTTCTTT.

The CDR3 bases are TGTGCCAGCAGCTCCAGGGGAGCAGATACGCAGTATTTT. As protein: CASSSRGADTQYF. The chain joins TRBV11-1 to TRBJ2-3, with a possible D match to TRBD1 (6 bases). The germline CDR1 and CDR2 sequences are SGHAT and FQDESV (reference sequence). V was shortened by 4 bases and J by 4 bases, with 9 bases between the two germline ends. This CDR3 is 13 amino acids long.

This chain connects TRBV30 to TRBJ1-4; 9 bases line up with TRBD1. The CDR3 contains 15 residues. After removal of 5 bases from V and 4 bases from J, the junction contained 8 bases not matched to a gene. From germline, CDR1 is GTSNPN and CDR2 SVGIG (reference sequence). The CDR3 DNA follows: TGTGCCTGGTCCCCCGGACAGGGGATTAATGAAAAACTGTTTTTT. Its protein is CAWSPGQGINEKLFF.

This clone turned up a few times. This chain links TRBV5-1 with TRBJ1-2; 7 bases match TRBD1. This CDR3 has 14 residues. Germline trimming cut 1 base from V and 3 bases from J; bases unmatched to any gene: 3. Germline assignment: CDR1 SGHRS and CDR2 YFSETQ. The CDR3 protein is CASSLRQGDYGYTF. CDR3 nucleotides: TGCGCCAGCAGCTTGCGGCAGGGGGACTATGGCTACACCTTC.

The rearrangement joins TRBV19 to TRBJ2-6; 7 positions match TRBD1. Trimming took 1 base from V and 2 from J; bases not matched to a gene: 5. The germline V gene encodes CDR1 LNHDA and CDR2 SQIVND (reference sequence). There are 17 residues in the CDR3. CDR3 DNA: TGTGCCAGTAGTATAGTAGAGGGGGCGGCTGGGGCCAACGTCCTGACTTTC. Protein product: CASSIVEGAAGANVLTF.

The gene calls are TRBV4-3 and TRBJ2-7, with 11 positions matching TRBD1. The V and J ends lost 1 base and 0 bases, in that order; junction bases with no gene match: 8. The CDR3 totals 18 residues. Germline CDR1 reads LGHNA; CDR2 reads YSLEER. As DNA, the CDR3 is TGCGCCAGCAGCCAAGTAGGGACAGGGGGGACTAACTCCTACGAGCAGTACTTC. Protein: CASSQVGTGGTNSYEQYF.

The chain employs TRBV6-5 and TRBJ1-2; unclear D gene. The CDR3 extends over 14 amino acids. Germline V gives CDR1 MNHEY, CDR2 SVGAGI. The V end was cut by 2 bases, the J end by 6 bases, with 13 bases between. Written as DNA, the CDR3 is TGTGCCAGCAGTTACAGCGCGGGCGGCAATGGCTACACCTTC. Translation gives CASSYSAGGNGYTF.

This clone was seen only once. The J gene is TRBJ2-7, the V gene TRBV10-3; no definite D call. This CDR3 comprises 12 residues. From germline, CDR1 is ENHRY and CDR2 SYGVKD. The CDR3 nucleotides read TGTGCCATCAGTGAGTCGGGCCTTCCGGCGTCCGTC. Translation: CAISESGLPASV.